One and the same sample provided the 28 T cell receptor beta chains below, sequenced in a study of response to subunit inactivated influenza vaccine. TCRdb recomputed calls from the RT-PCR reads with MiXCR, one row per CDR3 protein. Seen here are 200,000 to 300,000 distinct CDR3 sequences, 9% to 15% observed once, and the top ten hold about 7.8%. The sequenced sample was non-naive T cells sorted from PBMCs, obtained less than 15 days before vaccination. The receptors originated from a man aged 50 to 60 who received an inactivated influenza vaccine.

This clonotype came up a few times. CDR3 loop: CSADDRSWGYEQYF. CDR3 in DNA: TGCAGTGCTGATGACAGGAGCTGGGGCTACGAGCAGTACTTC. The rearrangement joins TRBV20-1 to TRBJ2-7; D is possibly TRBD1 (6 bases). Trimming left V 5 bases short and J 3 bases short, with 17 bases between. The CDR3 spans 14 residues. Germline loops: CDR1 DFQATT, CDR2 SNEGSKA (reference sequence).

Only a few counts were recorded for this clonotype. This chain connects TRBV29-1 to TRBJ2-2, with D unclear. V was cut by 6 bases and J by 4 bases, with 9 bases left in between. CDR1 is SQVTM and CDR2 is ANQGSEA in the germline V gene. The CDR3 contains 12 residues. CDR3 coding DNA: TGCAGCGTCCGGGCCCGCACCGGGGAGCTGTTTTTT. Its translation is CSVRARTGELFF.

This clonotype turned up a few times. The chain carries TRBV3-1 and TRBJ2-3, with D possibly being TRBD2 (6 bases). Germline CDR1 and CDR2: LGHDT and YNNKEL (reference sequence). The CDR3 is 15 residues long. V was shortened by 4 bases and J by 0 bases, with 11 bases between the two germline ends. CDR3 in DNA: TGTGCCAGCAGCCTAGCGGAACCTAGCACAGATACGCAGTATTTT. Amino acids: CASSLAEPSTDTQYF.

The rearrangement uses TRBV12-3 or TRBV12-4 and TRBJ2-1; 8 bases fit TRBD2. This CDR3 is built from 17 residues. J gave up 0 bases and V 6 bases, and 10 bases lay outside the gene matches. CDR3 protein: CASRLAGGSSSYNEQFF. DNA for the CDR3: TGTGCCAGCAGGCTAGCGGGTGGCTCCAGCTCCTACAATGAGCAGTTCTTC.

In this sample, this clonotype turned up many times. The rearrangement links TRBV5-1 to TRBJ2-4, with a possible D match to TRBD1 (6 bases). Between the trimmed V and J ends, which lost 1 base and 8 bases, there was a span of 10 bases. Germline CDR1 is SGHRS and CDR2 is YFSETQ. The CDR3 totals 13 residues. The DNA for the CDR3 is TGCGCCAGCAGCTTGATTTCAGGGGACATTCAGTACTTC. This sequence encodes CASSLISGDIQYF.

The chain couples TRBV24-1 to TRBJ2-5; a weak D match, TRBD1 (6 bases). V was trimmed by 5 bases and J by 1 base, leaving 10 bases between them. The germline V gene encodes CDR1 KGHDR and CDR2 SFDVKD. The CDR3 sequence is 14 residues long. CDR3 protein: CATSGNRVQETQYF. The CDR3 coding sequence is TGTGCCACCAGTGGCAACAGGGTCCAAGAGACCCAGTACTTC.

This clonotype has a count of ten or more. The chain carries TRBV7-8 and TRBJ2-7; D is ambiguous. V shed 1 base and J shed 6 bases, with 7 bases lying between them. The CDR3 length is 12 residues. Germline assignment: CDR1 SGHVS and CDR2 FQNEAQ. The CDR3 protein is CASSLGHSEQYF. The CDR3 bases are TGTGCCAGCAGCTTAGGGCATAGCGAGCAGTACTTC. The variable domain in full, with the rest retrieved from reference TRBV7-8 and TRBJ2-7, is GAGVSQSPRYKVAKRGQDVALRCDPISGHVSLFWYQQALGQGPEFLTYFQNEAQLDKSGLPSDRFFAERPEGSVSTLKIQRTQQEDSAVYLCASSLGHSEQYFGPGTRLTVT.

For this clonotype: One junction end disagrees with the germline gene, perhaps due to a read error. The gene calls are TRBV14 and TRBJ1-4; no firm D call. CDR1 and CDR2 from the germline V gene are SGHDN and FVKESK. The CDR3 spans 15 residues. CDR3 loop: CASSQDSTTSEKLFF. The DNA of the CDR3 is TGTGCCAGCAGCCAAGATTCGACCACTAGTGAAAAACTGTTTTTT.

This chain joins TRBV6-1 and TRBJ2-3; D might be TRBD2 (5 bases). This CDR3 is 19 amino acids long. Between the trimmed V and J ends, which lost 1 base and 3 bases, there was a span of 23 bases. Germline loops: CDR1 MNHNS, CDR2 SASEGT. The chain's CDR3 is CASSEGRTGRFEGTDTQYF. Written as DNA, the CDR3 is TGTGCCAGCAGTGAAGGAAGAACTGGGCGGTTTGAGGGTACAGATACGCAGTATTTT.

This clonotype showed up many times. The chain is built from TRBV20-1 and TRBJ1-1; D remains ambiguous. The CDR3 sequence is 14 residues long. Germline values: CDR1 DFQATT, CDR2 SNEGSKA (reference sequence). V was trimmed by 0 bases and J by 4 bases, leaving 12 bases between them. The CDR3 nucleotides are TGCAGTGCTAGAGATCCGGGTTGGGGCACTGAAGCTTTCTTT. This sequence encodes CSARDPGWGTEAFF.

The gene calls are TRBV9 and TRBJ2-4; D remains unclear. The ends were cut back, 4 bases at V and 8 bases at J, with 19 bases in the middle. This CDR3 contains 15 residues. Germline V gene data show CDR1 as SGDLS and CDR2 as YYNGEE. The CDR3 DNA follows: TGTGCCAGCAGCCGTGACGGTCCACTCTCCTACATTCAGTACTTC. It is translated as CASSRDGPLSYIQYF. The whole variable domain, remainder taken from reference TRBV9 and TRBJ2-4, is DSGVTQTPKHLITATGQRVTLRCSPRSGDLSVYWYQQSLDQGLQFLIQYYNGEERAKGNILERFSAQQFPDLHSELNLSSLELGDSALYFCASSRDGPLSYIQYFGAGTRLSVL.

The chain links TRBV20-1 to TRBJ2-7, with D tentatively TRBD2 (6 bases). CDR1 and CDR2 (germline): DFQATT, SNEGSKA (reference sequence). The CDR3 is made up of 14 amino acids. V lost 0 bases and J 2 bases, leaving 11 bases between the germline ends. CDR3 nucleotides: TGCAGTGCTAGAGAGAGCGGGCGGACCTACGAGCAGTACTTC. It translates to CSARESGRTYEQYF.

This clonotype was recorded at least ten times. This chain connects TRBV20-1 to TRBJ2-2; 7 bases are a match to TRBD1. There are 14 residues in the CDR3. The germline gives CDR1 DFQATT, CDR2 SNEGSKA (reference sequence). The ends lost 6 bases at V and 2 bases at J; junction bases unmatched: 6. DNA of the CDR3: TGCAGTGCGCAGGGACAGAGCAACACCGGGGAGCTGTTTTTT. Translated: CSAQGQSNTGELFF.

Ten or more counts support this clonotype. This chain links TRBV29-1 with TRBJ2-3; a possible D gene is TRBD1 (5 bases). The V end lost 5 bases, the J end lost 2 bases, and 8 bases lay between the germline ends. The CDR3 length is 12 residues. Germline V gene lookup returns CDR1 SQVTM and CDR2 ANQGSEA. Here the CDR3 DNA reads TGCAGCGTTCGGACAAACACAGATACGCAGTATTTT. Its translation: CSVRTNTDTQYF.

This clonotype was seen many times. The rearrangement uses TRBV12-3 or TRBV12-4 and TRBJ2-2, with 8 bases that match TRBD2. This CDR3 contains 15 residues. V was pared by 5 bases and J by 0 bases, with 2 bases of the junction left unmatched. The CDR3 DNA follows: TGTGCCAGCAGTCGGGGGGGGGCGAACACCGGGGAGCTGTTTTTT. Translation gives CASSRGGANTGELFF.

This clonotype showed up just a few times. The chain couples TRBV6-1 to TRBJ1-5, with no clear D. There are 14 residues in the CDR3. Germline CDR1 and CDR2: MNHNS and SASEGT. V lost 4 bases to trimming and J lost 6 bases, with 13 bases between them. CDR3: CASSGSFNTQPQHF. CDR3 bases: TGTGCCAGCAGTGGGTCCTTTAATACTCAGCCCCAGCATTTT.

The chain uses TRBV20-1 and TRBJ1-6; possibly TRBD1 for D (5 bases). The CDR3 is 14 residues long. The ends were cut back, 4 bases at V and 6 bases at J, with 13 bases in the middle. Germline V gives CDR1 DFQATT, CDR2 SNEGSKA (reference sequence). The CDR3 sequence: CSATGGLTNSPLHF. CDR3 nucleotide sequence: TGCAGTGCTACCGGGGGTCTTACTAATTCACCCCTCCACTTT.

The chain carries TRBV12-3 or TRBV12-4 and TRBJ2-3; 7 bases map to TRBD1. Trimming at V came to 5 bases and at J to 0 bases, leaving 8 bases not matched to a gene. The CDR3 runs to 16 residues. The CDR3 DNA reads as TGTGCCAGCAGTCCCTACAGGGGCCGGAGCACAGATACGCAGTATTTT. Protein product: CASSPYRGRSTDTQYF.

This clonotype has only a few counts. The V and J genes are TRBV10-3 and TRBJ2-7; 11 bases agree with TRBD1. V gave up 8 bases and J gave up 3 bases; unmatched junction bases: 3. The CDR3 has 13 amino acids. CDR1 and CDR2 from the germline V gene are ENHRY and SYGVKD. This chain's CDR3 is CAIGGTGGYEQYF. The CDR3 DNA reads as TGTGCCATCGGCGGGACAGGGGGCTACGAGCAGTACTTC.

The chain links TRBV20-1 to TRBJ2-5; 9 positions agree with TRBD2. V dropped 4 bases and J dropped 3; count of bases not matched to a gene: 12. The germline CDR1 and CDR2 sequences are DFQATT and SNEGSKA (reference sequence). CDR3 length: 16 residues. The CDR3 protein is CSATPLLGGGEETQYF. For the CDR3, the DNA is TGCAGTGCTACGCCCCTACTAGGCGGGGGGGAAGAGACCCAGTACTTC.

V gene TRBV10-3 combines with J gene TRBJ2-7; perhaps TRBD2 as D (5 bases). The V and J ends lost 8 bases and 6 bases respectively, with 17 bases between them. The CDR3 length is 13 residues. The V gene's germline CDR1 is ENHRY and CDR2 SYGVKD. This chain's CDR3 is CAIGIGLLCEQYF. CDR3 DNA: TGTGCCATCGGCATTGGACTCCTCTGCGAGCAGTACTTC.

The rearrangement links TRBV5-5 to TRBJ1-1; the D gene is possibly TRBD1 (6 bases). Germline V CDR1 and CDR2: SGHKS, YYEKEE (reference sequence). The V end was cut by 2 bases, the J end by 2 bases, with 19 bases between. There are 17 residues in the CDR3. CDR3 DNA: TGTGCCAGCAGCTTCGGACCGGGGGCCGATCGAAACACTGAAGCTTTCTTT. As protein: CASSFGPGADRNTEAFF.

This clonotype was observed many times. The V call is TRBV29-1, the J call TRBJ2-3; D perhaps matches TRBD2 (5 bases). V was pared by 0 bases and J by 2 bases, with 12 bases between. The V gene's germline CDR1 is SQVTM and CDR2 ANQGSEA. The CDR3 is 15 amino acids. The CDR3 nucleotides read TGCAGCGTTGAAGACTTGGCGGGTACCACAGATACGCAGTATTTT. Protein product: CSVEDLAGTTDTQYF.

This clonotype has only a few counts. V gene TRBV7-8 combines with J gene TRBJ2-7, with D perhaps matching TRBD2 (5 bases). Trimming left V 4 bases short and J 5 bases short, with 18 bases between. This CDR3 contains 15 residues. The germline V gene has CDR1 SGHVS and CDR2 FQNEAQ. CDR3 in amino acids: CASSSWAGHGDEQYF. The CDR3 DNA reads TGTGCCAGCAGCTCTTGGGCTGGGCACGGGGACGAGCAGTACTTC.

This clonotype was counted a few times. V gene TRBV3-1 combines with J gene TRBJ2-7; D unclear. The V gene's germline CDR1 is LGHDT and CDR2 YNNKEL (reference sequence). The CDR3 length is 12 residues. The V end was cut by 0 bases, the J end by 4 bases, with 4 bases between. CDR3 protein: CASSQDTYEQYF. The CDR3 nucleotides are TGTGCCAGCAGCCAAGATACGTACGAGCAGTACTTC.

This clonotype was seen ten or more times. The chain employs TRBV12-3 or TRBV12-4 and TRBJ2-1; D ambiguous. The CDR3 extends over 13 amino acids. Trimming stripped 6 bases from V and 8 bases from J, with 14 bases between. In nucleotides, the CDR3 is TGTGCCAGCAGACGCTCGAGGTTAGATGAGCAGTTCTTC. Protein: CASRRSRLDEQFF.

This clonotype was found a few times. The J gene is TRBJ2-7, the V gene TRBV7-2; TRBD2 is a possible D gene (5 bases). This CDR3 has 13 amino acids. V lost 5 bases to trimming and J lost 5 bases, with 13 bases between them. The germline V gene encodes CDR1 SGHTA and CDR2 FQGNSA. The CDR3 bases are TGTGCCAGCAGCCCAGAGGGCGTCAACGAGCAGTACTTC. It yields the protein CASSPEGVNEQYF. The complete variable domain, with remaining parts taken from reference TRBV7-2 and TRBJ2-7, reads GAGVSQSPSNKVTEKGKDVELRCDPISGHTALYWYRQSLGQGLEFLIYFQGNSAPDKSGLPSDRFSAERTGGSVSTLTIQRTQQEDSAVYLCASSPEGVNEQYFGPGTRLTVT.

This clonotype was seen at least ten times. This chain uses TRBV20-1 with TRBJ1-1; D is possibly TRBD1 (6 bases). Per germline, CDR1 DFQATT and CDR2 SNEGSKA (reference sequence). V was cut by 5 bases and J by 0 bases, with 13 bases left in between. The CDR3 runs to 14 residues. CDR3 residues: CSAGTGLMNTEAFF. CDR3 sequence (DNA): TGCAGTGCTGGTACAGGGCTCATGAACACTGAAGCTTTCTTT.